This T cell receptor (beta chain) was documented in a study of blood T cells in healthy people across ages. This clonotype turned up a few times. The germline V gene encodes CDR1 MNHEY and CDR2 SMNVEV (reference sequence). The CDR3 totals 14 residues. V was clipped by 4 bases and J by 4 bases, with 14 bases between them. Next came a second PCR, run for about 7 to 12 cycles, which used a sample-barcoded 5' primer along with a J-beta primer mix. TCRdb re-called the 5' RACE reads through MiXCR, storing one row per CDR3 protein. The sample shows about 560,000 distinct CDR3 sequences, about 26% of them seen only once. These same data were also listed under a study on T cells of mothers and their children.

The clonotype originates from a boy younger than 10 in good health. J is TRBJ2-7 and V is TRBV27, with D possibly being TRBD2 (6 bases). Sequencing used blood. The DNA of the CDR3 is TGTGCCAGCAGTTCCGGGACTGAGATTTACGAGCAGTACTTC. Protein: CASSSGTEIYEQYF.